This T cell receptor beta chain was found in a study of blood T cell repertoires in COVID-19. The overall study: Sites across the United States, Italy and Spain contributed samples from acute and convalescent COVID-19. Sample material is recorded as cDNA or gDNA derived from T cells, B-cell-depleted T cells, or PBMCs.

Cohorts were based on clinical histories the participants reported. In the case of this clone: At one of its ends the junction is not consistent with the germline gene, which may arise from a read error.

Original methodology: Scientists estimated how many nucleated cells there were by amplifying reference gene primers. Some clones are missing from TCRdb's copy, which holds only in-frame ones; the method was immunoSEQ multiplex PCR. V, J and clone size are taken as reported in that table, and D and trimming were inferred from the DNA itself. The sample carries 150,000 to 200,000 clones, 70% to 85% recorded once. Germline values: CDR1 LNHDA, CDR2 SQIVND (reference sequence). The CDR3 consists of 15 residues. The chain couples TRBV19 to TRBJ1-1; D may be TRBD1 (5 bases). The specimen sequenced was PBMCs or T cells enriched from blood (not recorded which). This clonotype was obtained from a woman aged 60-75 years with acute COVID-19. CDR3 sequence reads: CASRNSGPVNTEAFF. The CDR3 coding sequence is TGTGCCAGTAGGAACTCAGGGCCGGTGAATACTGAAGCTTTCTTT.